The entry below describes one TCR beta chain. As processed by the authors: For nucleated cells, counts were estimated from reference gene primer amplification. Sequencing used immunoSEQ multiplex PCR; TCRdb keeps in-frame clones, though not all of them. V, J and clone size derive from that table, while D and trimming were established from the DNA sequence. Among under 300,000 clones, about 80% were seen once, and the ten largest hold approximately 10%. The record originates from a study of blood T cell repertoires in COVID-19. Overall study: Samples taken during acute and convalescent COVID-19 were collected in the United States, Italy and Spain. The cDNA or gDNA used as material had been derived from T cells, B-cell-depleted T cells, or PBMCs.

V lost 7 bases, J lost 4 bases, and 12 bases stayed unmatched. Germline lookup yields CDR1 MDHEN and CDR2 SYDVKM. CDR3 length: 15 residues. The TCR sequence derives from a woman of 80 years or more with acute or convalescent COVID-19. V usage is TRBV28 and J usage is TRBJ2-5; 7 bases fit TRBD2. Sequencing was done on a sample of peripheral blood. The CDR3 region has the DNA TGTGCCAGCAACCTAGGGAGGGTACGAGGAGAGACCCAGTACTTC. Residues: CASNLGRVRGETQYF.